Listed below are T cell receptor beta chains from one sample, sequenced in a study of vaccination and CD4 T cells after COVID-19. A single record per CDR3 protein comes from TCRdb applying MiXCR to the PCR reads. The sample yields about 20,000 distinct CDR3 sequences, roughly 47% seen once. Antigens of these TCRs are unknown. Material: CD4+ T cells from blood, cultured in vitro. Receptor source: a human donor who had recovered from COVID-19. Each CDR3 is given with its conserved first and last residue. D genes are given only for firm matches. Some rows mark clone size as missing; the rest say once, few, many or name a class of expanded clone.

j_call cdr3_length clone_size v_call d_call cdr3_aa cdr3_nt
TRBJ2-3 15 - TRBV20-1 - CSAREAWPSTDTQYF TGCAGTGCTAGAGAGGCTTGGCCTAGCACAGATACGCAGTATTTT
TRBJ1-2 13 few TRBV2 - CASSAIRGYGYTF TGTGCCAGCAGTGCGATTCGTGGATATGGCTACACCTTC
TRBJ2-7 13 few TRBV7-9 TRBD1 CASSLGQGGEQYF TGTGCCAGCAGCTTGGGACAGGGTGGCGAGCAGTACTTC
TRBJ1-5 13 - TRBV6-1 - CASSLHSNQPQHF TGTGCCAGCTCACTCCATAGCAATCAGCCCCAGCATTTT
TRBJ1-1 14 once TRBV7-2 - CASSLMPGNTEAFF TGTGCCAGCAGCTTAATGCCAGGGAACACTGAAGCTTTCTTT
TRBJ1-1 14 - TRBV19 TRBD1 CASHRDRGKTEAFF TGTGCCAGCCATAGAGACAGGGGTAAAACTGAAGCTTTCTTT
TRBJ1-1 14 few TRBV7-9 - CASSFTGLSPEAFF TGTGCCAGCAGCTTTACAGGGTTGAGTCCTGAAGCTTTCTTT
TRBJ1-2 15 - TRBV19 - CASSTPGRENYGYTF TGTGCCAGTAGTACCCCGGGACGGGAGAACTATGGCTACACCTTC
TRBJ2-3 13 - TRBV2 TRBD2 CASGGEVTDTQYF TGTGCCTCCGGGGGGGAGGTGACAGATACGCAGTATTTT
TRBJ1-1 15 - TRBV28 - CASLGGGRRNTEAFF TGTGCCAGCCTCGGGGGGGGGCGGAGGAACACTGAAGCTTTCTTT